These 23 T cell receptor beta chains came from one sample sequenced in a study of cytomegalovirus exposure and HLA in healthy donors. The assay was immunoSEQ multiplex PCR, and TCRdb's table has in-frame clones only and misses some. This table holds approximately 300,000 clones, 75% to 90% found once. Specimen: PBMCs. These TCRs come from a woman in her twenties or thirties in good health and CMV-seropositive.

The chain recombines TRBV4-1 with TRBJ1-5; D uncertain. The V end lost 2 bases, the J end lost 2 bases, and 7 bases lay between the germline ends. The CDR3 covers 14 residues. The germline V gene encodes CDR1 MGHRA and CDR2 YSYEKL. The CDR3 DNA reads TGCGCCAGCAGCCAATATCAGGGCAATCAGCCCCAGCATTTT. Translation gives CASSQYQGNQPQHF.

The genes are TRBV6-1 and TRBJ1-2; 7 bases fit TRBD1. CDR1 MNHNS and CDR2 SASEGT come from the germline V gene. V was clipped by 6 bases and J by 7 bases; unmatched bases: 11. The CDR3 covers 14 residues. CDR3 region: CASRLQTGTPGYTF. Written as DNA, the CDR3 is TGTGCCAGCAGGCTACAGACAGGGACCCCTGGCTACACCTTC.

This chain connects TRBV7-3 to TRBJ1-5; possible D gene TRBD1, 5 bases. Trimming left V 5 bases short and J 6 bases short, with 11 bases between. The CDR3 runs to 13 residues. In germline, CDR1 is SGHTA, CDR2 FQGTGA. CDR3 sequence reads: CASSPGRGQPQHF. As DNA, the CDR3 is TGTGCCAGCAGCCCAGGGAGGGGTCAGCCCCAGCATTTT.

This clone came up once. The chain links TRBV27 to TRBJ2-7, with TRBD2 matching 7 bases. From germline, CDR1 is MNHEY and CDR2 SMNVEV (reference sequence). The CDR3 is 14 residues long. V lost 6 bases and J lost 3; bases outside the gene matches: 8. The CDR3 loop is CASRGGQGVYEQYF. Here the CDR3 DNA reads TGTGCCAGCAGGGGAGGGCAAGGGGTCTACGAGCAGTACTTC.

This chain uses TRBV4-3 with TRBJ2-1, with 11 bases matching TRBD2. V lost 0 bases and J lost 4; bases outside the gene matches: 11. Looked up from germline, CDR1 is LGHNA and CDR2 is YSLEER. The CDR3 length is 19 residues. CDR3 nucleotides: TGCGCCAGCAGCCAAGAATCGGATAGCGGGGGGGCCTTATACAATGAGCAGTTCTTC. Protein: CASSQESDSGGALYNEQFF.

The chain combines TRBV15 with TRBJ2-7; the match to TRBD1 covers 7 bases. This CDR3 contains 16 residues. V lost 5 bases and J lost 3; bases outside the gene matches: 13. Germline CDR1 LNHNV, CDR2 YYDKDF (reference sequence). The CDR3 nucleotides read TGTGCCACCAGCCAAGCCGAGGGGGCCTCCCACTACGAGCAGTACTTC. Protein sequence: CATSQAEGASHYEQYF.

J is TRBJ1-4 and V is TRBV28, with D uncertain. Germline CDR1 and CDR2: MDHEN and SYDVKM. With 3 bases removed from V and 8 bases from J, the gap between germline ends came to 13 bases. This CDR3 region has 14 residues. The DNA for the CDR3 is TGTGCCAGCAGTTTGTCGGGGAAGGGCGAAAAACTGTTTTTT. This encodes CASSLSGKGEKLFF.

V usage is TRBV27 and J usage is TRBJ1-1; TRBD1 is a possible D gene (5 bases). The CDR3 length is 17 residues. V lost 0 bases and J lost 3, with 17 bases in between. Germline-derived CDR1 and CDR2 are MNHEY and SMNVEV (reference sequence). CDR3 nucleotide sequence: TGTGCCAGCAGTTTATCAACAGGTCCCCCCCGGGACACTGAAGCTTTCTTT. Its protein product is CASSLSTGPPRDTEAFF.

This chain's CDR3 is CASSPSEDSKKLFF. In DNA form, the CDR3 reads TGTGCCAGCTCCCCATCTGAGGATTCGAAAAAACTGTTTTTT. This chain joins TRBV18 and TRBJ1-4, with D uncertain. Between the trimmed V and J ends, which lost 6 bases and 9 bases, there was a span of 17 bases. The CDR3 covers 14 residues. Germline-derived CDR1 and CDR2 are KGHSH and LQKENI. Variable domain in full (rest from reference TRBV18 and TRBJ1-4): NAGVMQNPRHLVRRRGQEARLRCSPMKGHSHVYWYRQLPEEGLKFMVYLQKENIIDESGMPKERFSAEFPKEGPSILRIQQVVRGDSAAYFCASSPSEDSKKLFFGSGTQLSVL.

This clone came up a few times. The rearrangement joins TRBV7-8 to TRBJ2-1; 9 positions match TRBD2. CDR1 SGHVS and CDR2 FQNEAQ come from the germline V gene. V was pared by 4 bases and J by 3 bases, with 4 bases of the junction left unmatched. The CDR3 runs to 15 residues. CDR3 protein: CASSWAGGIYNEQFF. The CDR3 DNA reads as TGTGCCAGCAGCTGGGCGGGGGGGATCTACAATGAGCAGTTCTTC. Full variable domain (rest looked up from reference TRBV7-8 and TRBJ2-1): GAGVSQSPRYKVAKRGQDVALRCDPISGHVSLFWYQQALGQGPEFLTYFQNEAQLDKSGLPSDRFFAERPEGSVSTLKIQRTQQEDSAVYLCASSWAGGIYNEQFFGPGTRLTVL.

This clone has just one count. V and J are TRBV29-1 and TRBJ2-7; possible D gene TRBD1, 6 bases. The V gene's germline CDR1 is SQVTM and CDR2 ANQGSEA. Trimming stripped 5 bases from V and 1 base from J, with 15 bases between. CDR3 length equals 14 residues. Here the CDR3 reads CSVPDSDRSYEQYF. The CDR3 DNA reads as TGCAGCGTTCCTGACTCGGACAGATCCTACGAGCAGTACTTC.

The chain is built from TRBV4-3 and TRBJ2-1; 11 bases align to TRBD2. V gave up 1 base and J gave up 3 bases; unmatched junction bases: 2. Per germline, CDR1 LGHNA and CDR2 YSLEER. The CDR3 totals 16 residues. The CDR3 protein is CASSQGGLAGYNEQFF. The CDR3 coding sequence is TGCGCCAGCAGCCAAGGAGGACTAGCGGGCTACAATGAGCAGTTCTTC.

The rearrangement uses TRBV28 and TRBJ1-2; tentatively, D is TRBD1 (5 bases). The germline CDR1 and CDR2 sequences are MDHEN and SYDVKM. The CDR3 is 12 amino acids. V gave up 4 bases and J gave up 4 bases, with 7 bases separating them. The CDR3 region is CASSSDTYGYTF. The CDR3 region has the DNA TGTGCCAGCAGTTCGGACACCTATGGCTACACCTTC.

J is TRBJ2-3 and V is TRBV13; D is perhaps TRBD2 (5 bases). Germline V gene data show CDR1 as PRHDT and CDR2 as FYEKMQ (reference sequence). V lost 2 bases to trimming and J lost 0 bases, with 12 bases between them. The CDR3 totals 16 residues. The chain's CDR3 is CASSLFIGSSTDTQYF. The CDR3 bases are TGTGCCAGCAGCTTATTCATAGGGAGTAGCACAGATACGCAGTATTTT.

The rearrangement joins TRBV5-6 to TRBJ1-4, with unresolved D. V lost 6 bases, J lost 1 base, and 7 bases lay in between. Germline values: CDR1 SGHDT, CDR2 YYEEEE. This CDR3 is built from 13 residues. CDR3 DNA sequence: TGTGCCAGCATCCCTGGAACTAATGAAAAACTGTTTTTT. Translated, it gives CASIPGTNEKLFF.

The chain couples TRBV2 to TRBJ1-4, with D perhaps matching TRBD1 (5 bases). CDR1 SNHLY and CDR2 FYNNEI come from the germline V gene. This CDR3 region has 15 residues. The V and J ends lost 6 bases and 0 bases respectively, with 11 bases between them. The CDR3 sequence: CASSADSATNEKLFF. In DNA, the CDR3 is TGTGCCAGCAGCGCCGACAGTGCAACTAATGAAAAACTGTTTTTT.

The J gene is TRBJ2-2, the V gene TRBV11-3, with no clear D. There are 14 residues in the CDR3. Between the trimmed V and J ends, which lost 5 bases and 2 bases, there was a span of 9 bases. Germline V lookup: CDR1 SGHNT, CDR2 YENEEA. CDR3 sequence reads: CASSKTPNTGELFF. In DNA form, the CDR3 reads TGTGCCAGCAGCAAAACCCCCAACACCGGGGAGCTGTTTTTT.

To note about this clone: Other DNA sequences in the sample encode the same CDR3. The CDR3 sequence: CASSPGGYEQYF. The CDR3 DNA follows: TGTGCCAGCAGTCCTGGGGGATACGAGCAGTACTTC. This rearrangement joins TRBV27 to TRBJ2-7; D may be TRBD1 or TRBD2 (5 bases each). CDR1 is MNHEY and CDR2 is SMNVEV in the germline V gene (reference sequence). The CDR3 is 12 amino acids. The V and J ends lost 5 bases and 4 bases respectively, with 9 bases between them.

The J gene is TRBJ1-5, the V gene TRBV2; 9 nucleotides agree with TRBD1. Germline V gene sequence: CDR1 SNHLY, CDR2 FYNNEI. The CDR3 totals 16 residues. The junction had 12 bases not matched to a gene; V was cut back by 7 bases and J by 5 bases. The chain's CDR3 is CASTIMGQGTHQPQHF. DNA of the CDR3: TGTGCCAGCACTATAATGGGACAGGGAACTCATCAGCCCCAGCATTTT.

This chain uses TRBV7-3 with TRBJ1-1; TRBD1 might be the D (5 bases). Between the trimmed V and J ends, which lost 2 bases and 4 bases, there was a span of 11 bases. CDR3 length: 14 residues. Germline V CDR1 and CDR2: SGHTA, FQGTGA. In DNA form, the CDR3 reads TGTGCCAGCAGCTTAGGGGTTCAGGGCACTGAAGCTTTCTTT. As protein: CASSLGVQGTEAFF.

The chain couples TRBV28 to TRBJ2-7; 8 positions match TRBD1. V was pared by 5 bases and J by 12 bases, with 9 bases of the junction left unmatched. The length of the CDR3 is 12 residues. Germline-derived CDR1 and CDR2 are MDHEN and SYDVKM. CDR3 residues: CASSPLRQGRYF. CDR3 bases: TGTGCCAGCAGTCCGCTTAGACAGGGGAGGTACTTC.

The chain links TRBV2 to TRBJ1-5; a weak D match, TRBD1 (5 bases). The CDR3 runs 13 residues. Trimming took off 0 bases at V and 15 bases at J, with 15 bases between the two ends. Germline V gene sequence: CDR1 SNHLY, CDR2 FYNNEI. The CDR3 DNA sequence: TGTGCCAGCAGTGAAGCGCTGGTGGGGGGTAGGCATTTT. This gives the protein CASSEALVGGRHF.

This clone was observed a single time. The sample carries other DNA sequences with the same CDR3. This chain links TRBV28 with TRBJ1-2, with D unresolved. Trimming shortened V by 5 bases and J by 5 bases, and 9 bases separated the two germline ends. This CDR3 comprises 12 residues. Germline CDR1 reads MDHEN; CDR2 reads SYDVKM. The chain's CDR3 is CASSPRSYGYTF. As DNA, the CDR3 is TGTGCCAGCAGTCCCCGTTCATATGGCTACACCTTC.